Each of the 24 T cell receptor beta chains below was sequenced from the same sample in a study of T-cell memory formation after mild COVID-19 (dated by TCRdb to about 2021). The method was 5' RACE. The run used an Illumina NovaSeq 6000. TCRdb reran the public reads through fastp at Q25 and MiXCR, keeping productive beta chains. All rows with the same CDR3 protein become a single entry with the most common DNA and genes. The sample profile shows 150,000 to 200,000 distinct CDR3 sequences; 11% of them were found once. The ten largest clones capture about 3.5% of the sample. Sequenced: PBMCs or a T cell subset sorted from them (not recorded which). These TCRs come from a man younger than 35 who had mild COVID-19 (a few samples of this study predate the infection). The sample titles of this study are shuffled in the database, so cell type and time point are left out; the donor was told from shared clones.

This clonotype appeared many times. The gene calls are TRBV5-1 and TRBJ1-5; D possibly corresponds to TRBD1 (5 bases). This CDR3 is 13 amino acids long. V lost 7 bases and J lost 5, with 13 bases in between. Germline V gene lookup returns CDR1 SGHRS and CDR2 YFSETQ. The CDR3 nucleotides are TGCGCCAGCCGCGGGGCGGAGGATCAGCCCCAGCATTTT. Its translation: CASRGAEDQPQHF.

There are a few counts of this clonotype. The chain carries TRBV5-1 and TRBJ2-3; D gene unclear. CDR1 is SGHRS, CDR2 YFSETQ, per germline. V lost 4 bases, J lost 1 base, and 7 bases lay in between. CDR3 size: 13 residues. Here the CDR3 DNA reads TGCGCCAGCAGCCGGGCGGGCACAGATACGCAGTATTTT. Amino acids: CASSRAGTDTQYF. Filled out from reference TRBV5-1 and TRBJ2-3, the complete variable domain reads KAGVTQTPRYLIKTRGQQVTLSCSPISGHRSVSWYQQTPGQGLQFLFEYFSETQRNKGNFPGRFSGRQFSNSRSEMNVSTLELGDSALYLCASSRAGTDTQYFGPGTRLTVL.

The chain employs TRBV4-1 and TRBJ1-5; D might be TRBD1 (5 bases). V was pared by 1 base and J by 0 bases, with 7 bases between. CDR1 MGHRA and CDR2 YSYEKL come from the germline V gene. The CDR3 length is 15 residues. CDR3: CASSQGGYSNQPQHF. Written as DNA, the CDR3 is TGCGCCAGCAGCCAAGGGGGGTATAGCAATCAGCCCCAGCATTTT.

In its sample, this clonotype was seen once. The CDR3 region is CATSPGTGGYTF. As DNA, the CDR3 is TGTGCCACCAGTCCAGGGACGGGTGGCTACACCTTC. The V gene is TRBV24-1, the J gene TRBJ1-2; a possible D gene is TRBD1 (5 bases). CDR1 and CDR2 from the germline V gene are KGHDR and SFDVKD. V dropped 6 bases and J dropped 7 bases, with 11 bases sitting between them. The CDR3 is 12 residues long.

This clonotype was picked up a small number of times. The chain links TRBV5-6 to TRBJ1-6; 7 bases match TRBD1. Germline V lookup: CDR1 SGHDT, CDR2 YYEEEE. Trimming took 0 bases from V and 7 from J; bases not matched to a gene: 7. The CDR3 contains 16 residues. The CDR3 loop reads CASSLGSGQWNSPLHF. The CDR3 DNA reads TGTGCCAGCAGCTTGGGGTCGGGACAGTGGAATTCACCCCTCCACTTT.

The table lists this clonotype with many counts. CDR3 in amino acids: CAIKRDRVSDTQYF. CDR3 nucleotide sequence: TGTGCCATCAAGCGGGACAGGGTATCAGATACGCAGTATTTT. V is TRBV28 and J is TRBJ2-3; 9 bases match TRBD1. The CDR3 extends over 14 amino acids. Germline V lookup: CDR1 MDHEN, CDR2 SYDVKM. J gave up 4 bases and V 10 bases, and 9 bases lay outside the gene matches.

CDR3 amino acids: CASRGLAGGRGATDTQYF. The CDR3 DNA follows: TGTGCCAGCAGGGGACTAGCGGGGGGCCGCGGGGCCACAGATACGCAGTATTTT. J is TRBJ2-3 and V is TRBV6-6, with 15 bases matching TRBD2. V shed 6 bases and J 2 bases; nucleotides not matched to a gene: 9. The CDR3 consists of 18 residues. CDR1 MNHNY and CDR2 SVGAGI come from the germline V gene (reference sequence).

This clonotype occurred a few times. CDR3: CASSPDRGGGGYTF. As DNA, the CDR3 is TGTGCCAGCTCACCAGACAGGGGAGGCGGTGGCTACACCTTC. The gene calls are TRBV18 and TRBJ1-2, with TRBD1 matching 8 bases. Trimming took 2 bases from V and 7 from J; bases not matched to a gene: 6. The CDR3 length is 14 residues. Germline assignment: CDR1 KGHSH and CDR2 LQKENI.

This chain links TRBV10-3 with TRBJ2-1; the match to TRBD1 covers 8 bases. The germline CDR1 and CDR2 sequences are ENHRY and SYGVKD. Unmatched junction bases numbered 7, after V lost 6 bases and J lost 6 bases. The CDR3 length is 14 residues. The CDR3 nucleotides are TGTGCCATCAGGCGAACAGGGGGTTCCAATGAGCAGTTCTTC. It translates to CAIRRTGGSNEQFF.

The chain couples TRBV24-1 to TRBJ2-3; perhaps TRBD2 as D (5 bases). V lost 5 bases to trimming and J lost 5 bases, with 13 bases between them. The germline V gene encodes CDR1 KGHDR and CDR2 SFDVKD. The CDR3 totals 14 residues. The CDR3: CATSVGGDKDTQYF. The CDR3 coding sequence is TGTGCCACCAGTGTCGGAGGTGATAAAGATACGCAGTATTTT.

For the CDR3, the DNA is TGTGCCAGCAGTAAGCGGACAAGCGATCCAGATACGCAGTATTTT. Residues: CASSKRTSDPDTQYF. The chain recombines TRBV7-2 with TRBJ2-3; D may match TRBD1 or TRBD2 (5 bases each). The CDR3 totals 15 residues. Germline V gene data show CDR1 as SGHTA and CDR2 as FQGNSA. V shed 6 bases and J shed 4 bases, with 17 bases lying between them.

The chain joins TRBV28 to TRBJ2-7; 9 nucleotides align to TRBD1. Germline trimming cut 5 bases from V and 2 bases from J; bases unmatched to any gene: 10. The CDR3 sequence is 16 residues long. Germline CDR1 MDHEN, CDR2 SYDVKM. The CDR3 nucleotides read TGTGCCAGCAGTGCACCGGGACAGGGTACTCCCTACGAGCAGTACGTC. It encodes CASSAPGQGTPYEQYV.

The rearrangement joins TRBV12-5 to TRBJ2-5, with 7 bases aligning to TRBD2. Losses at the gene ends were 1 base for V and 2 bases for J; bases not matched to a gene: 4. The germline CDR1 and CDR2 sequences are LGHNT and FRNRAP. The CDR3 extends over 15 amino acids. The CDR3 nucleotides are TGTGCTAGTGGTTTGGGCCCTAGCGGACAAGAGACCCAGTACTTC. It encodes CASGLGPSGQETQYF.

Ten or more counts support this clonotype. The chain links TRBV20-1 to TRBJ1-5; D is undetermined. V was shortened by 1 base and J by 5 bases, with 9 bases between the two germline ends. The germline V gene has CDR1 DFQATT and CDR2 SNEGSKA (reference sequence). This CDR3 spans 13 amino acids. CDR3 bases: TGCAGTGCTAGAGTACAGCCGGATCAGCCCCAGCATTTT. This translates into CSARVQPDQPQHF.

This clonotype was observed many times. This rearrangement joins TRBV6-6 to TRBJ2-5, with unresolved D. Trimming removed 0 bases from V and 3 bases from J, with 8 bases in between. Germline CDR1 MNHNY, CDR2 SVGAGI (reference sequence). CDR3 size: 14 residues. In DNA form, the CDR3 reads TGTGCCAGCAGTTACTCCCAGCTGAAAGAGACCCAGTACTTC. It yields the protein CASSYSQLKETQYF.

V is TRBV7-2 and J is TRBJ1-3, with a weak D call TRBD1 (5 bases). CDR1 is SGHTA and CDR2 is FQGNSA in the germline V gene. The germline V and J ends were trimmed by 1 base and 6 bases, with 13 bases remaining between them. The length of the CDR3 is 15 residues. This chain's CDR3 is CASSLGAGNSNTIYF. Here the CDR3 DNA reads TGTGCCAGCAGCTTAGGAGCAGGGAATTCAAACACCATATATTTT.

The chain carries TRBV5-1 and TRBJ2-3; D is possibly TRBD1 (6 bases). The CDR3 has 16 amino acids. Germline CDR1 SGHRS, CDR2 YFSETQ. Trimming removed 3 bases at V and 4 bases at J, with 18 bases between. The CDR3 reads CASSSTGLHPPDTQYF. DNA for the CDR3: TGCGCCAGCAGCTCCACAGGGCTACACCCCCCAGATACGCAGTATTTT. The complete variable domain, with remaining parts taken from reference TRBV5-1 and TRBJ2-3, reads KAGVTQTPRYLIKTRGQQVTLSCSPISGHRSVSWYQQTPGQGLQFLFEYFSETQRNKGNFPGRFSGRQFSNSRSEMNVSTLELGDSALYLCASSSTGLHPPDTQYFGPGTRLTVL.

This clonotype was seen ten or more times. The chain joins TRBV4-1 to TRBJ2-3; 7 bases match TRBD1. With 4 bases clipped from V and 4 bases from J, the junction kept 8 bases outside the gene matches. Germline values: CDR1 MGHRA, CDR2 YSYEKL. This CDR3 contains 15 residues. The CDR3 protein is CASSLRGQGADTQYF. CDR3 coding DNA: TGCGCCAGCAGCCTAAGGGGGCAGGGAGCAGATACGCAGTATTTT.

The chain uses TRBV6-1 and TRBJ2-6; D is undetermined. The V end lost 6 bases, the J end lost 1 base, and 10 bases lay between the germline ends. Germline loops: CDR1 MNHNS, CDR2 SASEGT. The CDR3 totals 15 residues. CDR3 nucleotides: TGTGCCAGCAGCGCGAGAATTTCTGGGGCCAACGTCCTGACTTTC. Translating it yields CASSARISGANVLTF.

This chain uses TRBV12-3 or TRBV12-4 with TRBJ1-1, with TRBD1 as a possible D gene (6 bases). CDR3 length: 14 amino acids. V was pared by 5 bases and J by 6 bases, with 16 bases between. The CDR3: CASSTRQVRSEAFF. The CDR3 nucleotides are TGTGCCAGCAGTACCCGACAGGTTCGGTCTGAAGCTTTCTTT.

This clonotype showed up many times. The junction and the germline gene differ at one end; a read error may be behind it. The chain has TRBV20-1 and TRBJ1-5; perhaps TRBD1 as D (6 bases). The CDR3 covers 14 residues. In germline, CDR1 is DFQATT, CDR2 SNEGSKA (reference sequence). CDR3 DNA sequence: TGCAGTGCTGGAGAAGGGGGTAGCGATCAGCCCCAGCATTTT. Protein: CSAGEGGSDQPQHF.

V gene TRBV20-1 combines with J gene TRBJ1-6, with D possibly TRBD1 on 6 matching bases. Per the germline V gene, CDR1 is DFQATT and CDR2 is SNEGSKA (reference sequence). CDR3 length: 16 residues. Trimming removed 4 bases from V and 8 bases from J, with 21 bases in between. CDR3 DNA: TGCAGTGCTACCGCGGGGGGCCCTAAATGGGATTCACCCCTCCACTTT. Its translation: CSATAGGPKWDSPLHF.

CDR3 sequence (DNA): TGTGCCAGCAGCTTAATGGCTAGCGGGGCGAATGAGCAGTTCTTC. Translated: CASSLMASGANEQFF. The V call is TRBV7-2, the J call TRBJ2-1; 9 positions agree with TRBD2. Germline V gives CDR1 SGHTA, CDR2 FQGNSA. V shed 2 bases, J shed 7 bases, and the junction held 6 bases outside the gene matches. There are 15 residues in the CDR3.

The chain uses TRBV7-7 and TRBJ2-5, with 14 bases that match TRBD2. The ends lost 5 bases at V and 4 bases at J; junction bases unmatched: 15. CDR3 size: 19 residues. CDR1 and CDR2 (germline): SSHAT, FNYEAQ (reference sequence). The CDR3 loop reads CASSPRGLAGAHWSETQYF. CDR3 nucleotides: TGTGCCAGCAGCCCCCGGGGACTAGCGGGGGCACACTGGTCAGAGACCCAGTACTTC.